These T cell receptor beta chains were read from a single sample in a study of T cells after yellow fever vaccination. TCRdb fed the 5' RACE reads into MiXCR, producing one record per CDR3 protein. The sample holds about 260,000 distinct CDR3 sequences, over 4.5% seen once. Material: CD4+ T cells sorted from PBMCs, obtained on the day of the yellow fever booster vaccination. These receptors all come from a man younger than 35 who received the YFV17D yellow fever vaccine. CDR3s include the opening cysteine and the closing phenylalanine or tryptophan. The D gene is left open where the match is weak. Not every row has a clone size; where given, it reads once, few, many or a size class.

TRBJ1-2	-	-	TRBV5-1	TGCGCCAGCAGCTTGGGCGTTCCACCTGAAGGATACACCTTC	CASSLGVPPEGYTF
TRBJ1-4	-	TRBD1	TRBV12-3/TRBV12-4	TGTGCCAGCAGTCCGACCGGGACAGCCGCAACTAATGAAAAACTGTTTTTT	CASSPTGTAATNEKLFF
TRBJ1-2	-	-	TRBV7-9	TGTGCCAGCAGCCAATTAAAGGACCGAAACTATGGCTACACCTTC	CASSQLKDRNYGYTF
TRBJ1-1	many	-	TRBV6-5	TGTGCCAGCCGACGAACAGAAAACACTGAAGCTTTCTTT	CASRRTENTEAFF
TRBJ2-3	few	TRBD1	TRBV6-1	TGTGCCAGCGGGGACAGGGGGCTGGGGACAGATACGCAGTATTTT	CASGDRGLGTDTQYF
TRBJ1-6	few	-	TRBV9	TGTGCCAGCAGCGTAGGGCAGGCGGATAATTCACCCCTCCACTTT	CASSVGQADNSPLHF
TRBJ2-4	-	TRBD1	TRBV12-3/TRBV12-4	TGTGCCAGCAGTTTCCGACAGGGGGGAAACATTCAGTACTTC	CASSFRQGGNIQYF
TRBJ2-3	-	TRBD2	TRBV3-1	TGTGCCAGCAGCCAAGTTGGGACTAGCGATACGCAGTATTTT	CASSQVGTSDTQYF
TRBJ2-5	many	-	TRBV11-2	TGTGCCAGCAAAGGAGGGGGGAGAGAGACCCAGTACTTC	CASKGGGRETQYF
TRBJ1-5	-	-	TRBV7-9	TGTGCCAGCAGCTTAGGTTCGGGGGAGGCTCAGCCCCAGCATTTT	CASSLGSGEAQPQHF
TRBJ2-5	many	-	TRBV5-1	TGCGCCAGCAGCCGGCCGGGCAGCTCGAACCACCAAGAGACCCAGTACTTC	CASSRPGSSNHQETQYF
TRBJ2-5	-	-	TRBV7-9	TGTGCCAGCAGCTTACCCATTGAGACCCAGTACTTC	CASSLPIETQYF
TRBJ1-4	few	-	TRBV30	TGTGCCTGGAGTGTAGGAGGAAAACTGTTTTTT	CAWSVGGKLFF
TRBJ1-1	-	-	TRBV30	TGTGCCTGGAGTGACCAGGGTGAAGCTTTCTTT	CAWSDQGEAFF
TRBJ2-3	medium-sized	-	TRBV29-1	TGCAGCGTTTCAAGGGGGAGGGGCACAGATACGCAGTATTTT	CSVSRGRGTDTQYF
TRBJ1-2	many	-	TRBV30	TGTGCCTGGAGGAGGAGGGAGCTGGGGCCGAACTATGGCTACACCTTC	CAWRRRELGPNYGYTF
TRBJ2-3	many	-	TRBV5-5	TGTGCCAGCAGCTTGTCCCCCACAGATACGCAGTATTTT	CASSLSPTDTQYF
TRBJ2-7	few	-	TRBV7-2	TGTGCCAGCAGCTCCCGCTCCAGGGGCCCCTACGAGCAGTACTTC	CASSSRSRGPYEQYF
TRBJ1-2	few	TRBD1	TRBV4-3	TGCGCCAGCAGCCAAGATCAGGGGGAGAACTATGGCTACACCTTC	CASSQDQGENYGYTF
TRBJ2-3	-	-	TRBV7-9	TGTGCCAGCAGACAACTGGCGACAGATACGCAGTATTTT	CASRQLATDTQYF
TRBJ2-3	many	TRBD1	TRBV11-1	TGTGCCAGCACAACAGGGGGTACGCAGTATTTT	CASTTGGTQYF
TRBJ2-1	-	TRBD1	TRBV5-1	TGCGCCAGCAGCTTGGTATGGGACAGGGAGATGAGTAATGAGCAGTTCTTC	CASSLVWDREMSNEQFF
TRBJ1-5	many	-	TRBV7-9	TGTGCCAGCAGCTTAGTTCCCCCGGACCAGGGACCCCAGCATTTT	CASSLVPPDQGPQHF
TRBJ2-1	-	TRBD1	TRBV4-1	TGCGCCAGCAGCCTACGGACAGGGAAGCTCAATGAGCAGTTCTTC	CASSLRTGKLNEQFF
TRBJ1-5	-	-	TRBV7-2	TGTGCCAGCAGCTTAACCTCGATAGATCAGCCCCAGCATTTT	CASSLTSIDQPQHF
TRBJ1-1	many	-	TRBV12-3/TRBV12-4	TGTGCCAGCACCCGGGAGGGGGCTGAAGCTTTCTTT	CASTREGAEAFF
TRBJ1-1	-	-	TRBV2	TGTGCCAGCATATGGATGAACACTGAAGCTTTCTTT	CASIWMNTEAFF
TRBJ2-5	few	-	TRBV10-2	TGCGCCAGCAGTGAGTCGACGGAGACCCAGTACTTC	CASSESTETQYF
TRBJ2-7	-	TRBD2	TRBV10-3	TGTGCCACCCGGACTAGCGGTTTCTCCTACGAGCAGTACTTC	CATRTSGFSYEQYF
TRBJ1-1	few	-	TRBV12-3/TRBV12-4	TGTGCCAGCAGTTTTCAGGAGGGCACTGAAGCTTTCTTT	CASSFQEGTEAFF
TRBJ2-5	few	-	TRBV12-3/TRBV12-4	TGTGCCAGCAGTGGGGGAATCCACCAGAGGGAGACCCAGTACTTC	CASSGGIHQRETQYF
TRBJ2-2	few	TRBD2	TRBV7-2	TGTGCCAGCAGCCAGGGACTAGCGGGGGGGAACTGGGCCGGGGAGCTGTTTTTT	CASSQGLAGGNWAGELFF
TRBJ2-5	many	TRBD2	TRBV28	TGTGCCAGCAGTACGGGGGGGCGAGAGACCCAGTACTTC	CASSTGGRETQYF
TRBJ1-2	few	-	TRBV5-1	TGCGCCAGCAGCTTAGATAGGGGCGCAGTGGACGGCTACACCTTC	CASSLDRGAVDGYTF
TRBJ2-7	-	TRBD2	TRBV20-1	TGCAGTGCTAGTTTGCGGGGGGCGTCCTACGAGCAGTACTTC	CSASLRGASYEQYF
TRBJ2-6	many	TRBD2	TRBV5-6	TGTGCCAGCAGCCCGGGACTATCCGGGGCCAACGTCCTGACTTTC	CASSPGLSGANVLTF
TRBJ1-4	-	TRBD1	TRBV7-2	TGTGCCAGCAGCTTCAACAGGGGGCGCGATGAAAAACTGTTTTTT	CASSFNRGRDEKLFF
TRBJ2-3	few	-	TRBV6-6	TGTGCCAGCAGTTATATGACGGGGCGCACAGATACGCAGTATTTT	CASSYMTGRTDTQYF
TRBJ2-5	-	TRBD2	TRBV3-1	TGTGCCAGCAGCCTGCGACCGGGAGGGACCCAGTACTTC	CASSLRPGGTQYF
TRBJ2-5	many	TRBD2	TRBV15	TGTGCCACCAGCAGAGGCGGGCTAGCGGCCATTCAAGAGACCCAGTACTTC	CATSRGGLAAIQETQYF
TRBJ2-5	-	-	TRBV20-1	TGCAGTGCTAGAGATATGGGGACTTTTGAGACCCAGTACTTC	CSARDMGTFETQYF
TRBJ2-1	few	-	TRBV18	TGTGCCAGCTCACCACCCAGCGGAGGGGACAATGAGCAGTTCTTC	CASSPPSGGDNEQFF
TRBJ2-7	few	-	TRBV4-1	TGCGCCAGCAGCCAAGAACCAGGTCGTGCAGCTAGCCGCTTCTCCTACGAGCAGTACTTC	CASSQEPGRAASRFSYEQYF
TRBJ1-1	-	TRBD1	TRBV29-1	TGCAGCGGTAACAGGGGAAGGACTGAAGCTTTCTTT	CSGNRGRTEAFF